Here is one T cell receptor beta chain with its context. The antigen is undetermined. The CDR3 extends over 14 amino acids. Germline assignment: CDR1 MNHEY and CDR2 SVGEGT. V was clipped by 4 bases and J by 3 bases, with 13 bases between them. The data stem from a study of T-cell memory formation after mild COVID-19. Whole-study findings and limits: Contracting clones from day 15 to 85 showed balanced CD4/CD8; later expanders favored CD4+. Memory sampled before infection contained some responding clones, suggesting cross-reactive memory joined. Contracting clones localized mainly to CM and EM when CD4+ and mainly to EMRA when CD8+.

Constant-segment-primed 5'RACE gave TCR alpha and TCR beta cDNA libraries with sample barcodes and UMIs. TCRdb reprocessed the 5' RACE reads with MiXCR, giving one entry per CDR3 protein. The sample includes fewer than 650,000 distinct CDR3 sequences, around a sixth seen only once; the top ten take about 7.5%. The clonotype was recovered from an adult woman who had mild COVID-19 (a few samples of this study predate the infection). Cell type and time point are not known. Specimen: PBMCs or a T cell subset sorted from them (not recorded which). The gene calls are TRBV6-2 or TRBV6-3 and TRBJ2-7; the D gene is possibly TRBD1 (5 bases). As DNA, the CDR3 is TGTGCCAGCAGTTTAGGACAAACCTTCTACGAGCAGTACTTC. This gives the protein CASSLGQTFYEQYF.